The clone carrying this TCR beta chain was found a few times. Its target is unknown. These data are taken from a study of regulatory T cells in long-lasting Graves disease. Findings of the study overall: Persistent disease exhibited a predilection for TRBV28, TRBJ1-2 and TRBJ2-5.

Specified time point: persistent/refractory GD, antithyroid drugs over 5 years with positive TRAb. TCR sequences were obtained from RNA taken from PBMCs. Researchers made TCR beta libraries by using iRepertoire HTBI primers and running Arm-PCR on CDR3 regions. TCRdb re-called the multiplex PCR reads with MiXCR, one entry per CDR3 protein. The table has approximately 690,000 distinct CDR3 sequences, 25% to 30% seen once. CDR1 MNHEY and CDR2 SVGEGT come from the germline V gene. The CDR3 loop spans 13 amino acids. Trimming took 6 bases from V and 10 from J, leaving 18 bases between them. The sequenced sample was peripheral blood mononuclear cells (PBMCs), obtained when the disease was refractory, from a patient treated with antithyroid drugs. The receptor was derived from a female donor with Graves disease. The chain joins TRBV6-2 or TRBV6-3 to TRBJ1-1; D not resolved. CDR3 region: CASSEGPGRGAFF. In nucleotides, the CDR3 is TGTGCCAGCAGCGAAGGGCCAGGTCGCGGAGCTTTCTTT.